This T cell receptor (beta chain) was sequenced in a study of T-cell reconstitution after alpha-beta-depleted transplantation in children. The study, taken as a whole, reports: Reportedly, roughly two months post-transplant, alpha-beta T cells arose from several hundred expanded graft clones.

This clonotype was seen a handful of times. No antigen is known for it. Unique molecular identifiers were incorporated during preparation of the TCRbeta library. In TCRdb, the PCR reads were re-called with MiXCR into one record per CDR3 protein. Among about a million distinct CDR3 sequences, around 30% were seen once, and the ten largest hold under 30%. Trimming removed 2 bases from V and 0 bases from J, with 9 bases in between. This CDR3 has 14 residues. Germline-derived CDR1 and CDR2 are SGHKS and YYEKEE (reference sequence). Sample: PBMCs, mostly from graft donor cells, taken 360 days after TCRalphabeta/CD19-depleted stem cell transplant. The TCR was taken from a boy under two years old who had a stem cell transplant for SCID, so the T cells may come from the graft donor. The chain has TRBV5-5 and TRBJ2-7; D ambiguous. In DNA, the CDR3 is TGTGCCAGCAGCTTTGGAGACACCTCCTACGAGCAGTACTTC. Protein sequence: CASSFGDTSYEQYF.